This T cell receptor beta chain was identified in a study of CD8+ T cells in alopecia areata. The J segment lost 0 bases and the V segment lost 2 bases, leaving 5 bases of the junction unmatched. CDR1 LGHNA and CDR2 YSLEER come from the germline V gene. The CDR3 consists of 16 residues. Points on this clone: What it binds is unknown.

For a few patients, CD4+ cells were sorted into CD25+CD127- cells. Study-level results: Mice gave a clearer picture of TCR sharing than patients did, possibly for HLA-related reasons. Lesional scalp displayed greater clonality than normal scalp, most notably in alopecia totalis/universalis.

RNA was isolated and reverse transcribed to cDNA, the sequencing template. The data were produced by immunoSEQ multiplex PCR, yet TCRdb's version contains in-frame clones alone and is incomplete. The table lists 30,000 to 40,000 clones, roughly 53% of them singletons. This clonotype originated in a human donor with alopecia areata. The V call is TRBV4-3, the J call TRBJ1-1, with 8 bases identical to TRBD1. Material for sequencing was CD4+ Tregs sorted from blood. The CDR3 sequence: CASSQRTGRVNTEAFF. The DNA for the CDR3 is TGCGCCAGCAGCCAAAGGACAGGGAGGGTGAACACTGAAGCTTTCTTT.